This section outlines one T cell receptor (beta chain) sequence together with its context. Only in-frame clones appear in the TCRdb table, and some are missing; sequencing was by immunoSEQ multiplex PCR. This sample yields roughly 290,000 clones, of which 80% to 90% are seen a single time; about 0.8% belongs to the top ten. This record belongs to a study of blood T cell repertoires in COVID-19. In the study overall: Acute and convalescent COVID-19 specimens originated in the United States, Italy and Spain. T cells, B-cell-depleted T cells, or PBMCs supplied cDNA or gDNA.

Germline lookup yields CDR1 LNHDA and CDR2 SQIVND (reference sequence). The junction had 2 bases not matched to a gene; V was cut back by 0 bases and J by 6 bases. The CDR3 has 14 amino acids. Source material: peripheral blood. The TCR originated in a man between 25 and 39 years old with acute or convalescent COVID-19. This chain joins TRBV19 and TRBJ1-5; 7 positions match TRBD1. The DNA for the CDR3 is TGTGCCAGTAGTATAGACAGGGGGAGTCAGCCCCAGCATTTT. Translation gives CASSIDRGSQPQHF.